These 5 T cell receptor beta chains were sequenced from one sample in a study of vaccination and CD4 T cells after COVID-19. Oncomine TCR Beta short-read sequencing was applied to DNA from cultured CD4+ T cells. Each CDR3 protein is one row after TCRdb ran MiXCR on the PCR reads. The table has around 13,000 distinct CDR3 sequences, roughly 26% seen once. Specified treatment: approximately nine-day PBMC culture with coronavirus spike peptide pools or control peptides (ViraFEST assay). No cognate antigen is known for these TCRs. The material sequenced was CD4+ T cells from blood, cultured in vitro, taken before SARS-CoV-2 vaccination. The receptors come from a human donor who received a COVID-19 vaccine.

This clonotype was recorded a few times. CDR3 loop: CASSLIGQAGDEQYF. The CDR3 coding sequence is TGTGCCAGCAGCTTGATAGGCCAGGCCGGGGACGAGCAGTACTTC. V and J are TRBV5-4 and TRBJ2-7, with D tentatively TRBD2 (5 bases). V shed 1 base and J shed 5 bases, with 16 bases lying between them. The CDR3 has 15 residues. Germline V gene lookup returns CDR1 SGHNT and CDR2 YYREEE (reference sequence).

This chain connects TRBV2 to TRBJ2-7; D not certain. CDR1 SNHLY and CDR2 FYNNEI come from the germline V gene. The V gene lost 7 bases and the J gene lost 4 bases, with 11 bases spanning the gap. This CDR3 contains 12 residues. CDR3 DNA: TGTGCCAGCACCACTCCAGGTTACGAGCAGTACTTC. Protein product: CASTTPGYEQYF.

This sequence joins TRBV7-2 and TRBJ2-5; D remains unclear. CDR1 and CDR2 from the germline V gene are SGHTA and FQGNSA. The CDR3 is 11 residues long. Trimming shortened V by 5 bases and J by 1 base, and 2 bases separated the two germline ends. The CDR3 region is CASSPQETQYF. As DNA, the CDR3 is TGTGCCAGCAGCCCCCAAGAGACCCAGTACTTC.

This clonotype was counted only a few times. The chain employs TRBV7-6 and TRBJ1-3; 7 nucleotides align to TRBD1. V lost 4 bases, J lost 0 bases, and 9 bases stayed unmatched. Germline assignment: CDR1 SGHVS and CDR2 FNYEAQ. The CDR3 sequence is 17 residues long. CDR3 protein: CASSYFTGDLSGNTIYF. In DNA form, the CDR3 reads TGTGCCAGCAGCTACTTTACAGGGGACCTCTCTGGAAACACCATATATTTT. Full variable domain (missing parts from reference TRBV7-6 and TRBJ1-3): GAGVSQSPRYKVTKRGQDVALRCDPISGHVSLYWYRQALGQGPEFLTYFNYEAQQDKSGLPNDRFSAERPEGSISTLTIQRTEQRDSAMYRCASSYFTGDLSGNTIYFGEGSWLTVV.

The CDR3 sequence: CASSLYGELFF. CDR3 nucleotide sequence: TGTGCCAGCAGTTTATACGGGGAGCTGTTTTTT. This sequence joins TRBV27 and TRBJ2-2, with D unclear. The CDR3 is 11 residues long. V was pared by 1 base and J by 7 bases, with 1 base between. Germline assignment: CDR1 MNHEY and CDR2 SMNVEV (reference sequence).